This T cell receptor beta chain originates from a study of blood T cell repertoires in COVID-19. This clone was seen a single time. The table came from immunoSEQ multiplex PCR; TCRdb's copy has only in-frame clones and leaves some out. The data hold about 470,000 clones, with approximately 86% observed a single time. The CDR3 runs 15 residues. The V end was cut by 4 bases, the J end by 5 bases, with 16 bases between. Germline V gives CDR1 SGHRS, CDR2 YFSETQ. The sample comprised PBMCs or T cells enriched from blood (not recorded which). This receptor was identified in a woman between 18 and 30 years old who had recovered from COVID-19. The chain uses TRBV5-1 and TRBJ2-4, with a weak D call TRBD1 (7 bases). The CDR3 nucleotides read TGCGCCAGCAGCCAGGGGGACGGGAGCGAAAACATTCAGTACTTC. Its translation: CASSQGDGSENIQYF. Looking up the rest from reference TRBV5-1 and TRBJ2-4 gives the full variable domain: KAGVTQTPRYLIKTRGQQVTLSCSPISGHRSVSWYQQTPGQGLQFLFEYFSETQRNKGNFPGRFSGRQFSNSRSEMNVSTLELGDSALYLCASSQGDGSENIQYFGAGTRLSVL.